A selection of T cell receptor beta chains follows, all from one sample in a study of T-cell memory formation after mild COVID-19. TCRdb re-analysed the 5' RACE reads in MiXCR, keeping a single row per CDR3 protein. Of 310,000 or so distinct CDR3 sequences in the sample, approximately 15% were seen once. The sequencing input was PBMCs or a T cell subset sorted from them (not recorded which). The receptors originated from a man aged 18 to 29 who had mild COVID-19 (a few samples of this study predate the infection). Cell type and time point are not known. CDR3s include the opening cysteine and the closing phenylalanine or tryptophan. The D gene is left open where the match is weak. Clone size is shown for a subset of rows, as once, few, many or a class of expanded clone.

d_call: .
cdr3_length: 14
j_call: TRBJ1-5
v_call: TRBV2
clone_size: .
cdr3_nt: TGTGCCAGCGGGCCCGAGAGGGGCAATCAGCCCCAGCATTTT
cdr3_aa: CASGPERGNQPQHF

d_call: .
cdr3_length: 16
j_call: TRBJ2-3
v_call: TRBV7-6
clone_size: once
cdr3_nt: TGTGCCAGCAGCTTCTTTGGTGGACTCCCCACAGATACGCAGTATTTT
cdr3_aa: CASSFFGGLPTDTQYF

d_call: .
cdr3_length: 14
j_call: TRBJ2-5
v_call: TRBV12-3/TRBV12-4
clone_size: many
cdr3_nt: TGTGCCAGCAGTTCCTTGAACAGACAAGAGACCCAGTACTTC
cdr3_aa: CASSSLNRQETQYF

d_call: .
cdr3_length: 15
j_call: TRBJ2-1
v_call: TRBV11-1
clone_size: many
cdr3_nt: TGTGCCAGCAGCTTTAGGGCTGGGGGGATCGATGAGCAGTTCTTC
cdr3_aa: CASSFRAGGIDEQFF

d_call: .
cdr3_length: 15
j_call: TRBJ1-5
v_call: TRBV24-1
clone_size: few
cdr3_nt: TGTGCCACCAGTGATTTCGGGGTGAACGATCAGCCCCAGCATTTT
cdr3_aa: CATSDFGVNDQPQHF

d_call: TRBD2
cdr3_length: 15
j_call: TRBJ2-3
v_call: TRBV24-1
clone_size: .
cdr3_nt: TGTGCCACCGGCCCTGGCGGGGGGGCCGGAGATACGCAGTATTTT
cdr3_aa: CATGPGGGAGDTQYF

d_call: TRBD1
cdr3_length: 14
j_call: TRBJ1-2
v_call: TRBV5-1
clone_size: .
cdr3_nt: TGCGCCAGCAGCGGAGGGACAGGGGAGTATGGCTACACCTTC
cdr3_aa: CASSGGTGEYGYTF

d_call: TRBD1
cdr3_length: 14
j_call: TRBJ2-2
v_call: TRBV7-2
clone_size: .
cdr3_nt: TGTGCCAGCAGCTTTGGAGACAGGGCCGGGGAGCTGTTTTTT
cdr3_aa: CASSFGDRAGELFF

d_call: .
cdr3_length: 14
j_call: TRBJ2-3
v_call: TRBV4-3
clone_size: .
cdr3_nt: TGCGCCAGCAGCCAGGGTAACGGGCCAGATACGCAGTATTTT
cdr3_aa: CASSQGNGPDTQYF

d_call: .
cdr3_length: 15
j_call: TRBJ2-2
v_call: TRBV20-1
clone_size: few
cdr3_nt: TGCAGTGCTAGATTGGGAGGGGGCCTTCACGGGGAGCTGTTTTTT
cdr3_aa: CSARLGGGLHGELFF

d_call: TRBD1
cdr3_length: 14
j_call: TRBJ2-5
v_call: TRBV20-1
clone_size: few
cdr3_nt: TGCAGTGCTAGCGAAGGGACAGGGAAAAAGACCCAGTACTTC
cdr3_aa: CSASEGTGKKTQYF

d_call: TRBD1
cdr3_length: 13
j_call: TRBJ2-7
v_call: TRBV6-2/TRBV6-3
clone_size: .
cdr3_nt: TGTGCCAGCACCGGACAGGGAAGGTACGAGCAGTACTTC
cdr3_aa: CASTGQGRYEQYF

d_call: .
cdr3_length: 14
j_call: TRBJ2-3
v_call: TRBV6-4
clone_size: .
cdr3_nt: TGTGCCAGCAGTGAAGGCGGGCGCTCAGATACGCAGTATTTT
cdr3_aa: CASSEGGRSDTQYF

d_call: TRBD1
cdr3_length: 13
j_call: TRBJ2-3
v_call: TRBV7-6
clone_size: .
cdr3_nt: TGTGCCAGCAGCCTAACAGGGGTAGATACGCAGTATTTT
cdr3_aa: CASSLTGVDTQYF

d_call: TRBD1
cdr3_length: 16
j_call: TRBJ2-5
v_call: TRBV6-1
clone_size: .
cdr3_nt: TGTGCCAGCAGTGGATGGGGACAGGGGCTGCGAGAGACCCAGTACTTC
cdr3_aa: CASSGWGQGLRETQYF

d_call: TRBD2
cdr3_length: 14
j_call: TRBJ2-5
v_call: TRBV6-5
clone_size: many
cdr3_nt: TGTGCCAGCAGTTACAGCGGGGGGGGGGAGACCCAGTACTTC
cdr3_aa: CASSYSGGGETQYF

d_call: TRBD1
cdr3_length: 12
j_call: TRBJ1-4
v_call: TRBV15
clone_size: .
cdr3_nt: TGTGCCACCCAGGGGGGTCATGAAAAACTGTTTTTT
cdr3_aa: CATQGGHEKLFF

d_call: .
cdr3_length: 14
j_call: TRBJ2-5
v_call: TRBV12-3/TRBV12-4
clone_size: many
cdr3_nt: TGTGCCAGCAGCTCCGGGACGGTGCCAGAGACCCAGTACTTC
cdr3_aa: CASSSGTVPETQYF

d_call: TRBD1
cdr3_length: 14
j_call: TRBJ2-7
v_call: TRBV25-1
clone_size: few
cdr3_nt: TGTGCCAGCAGGTCGACAGGGACCTCCTACGAGCAGTACTTC
cdr3_aa: CASRSTGTSYEQYF

d_call: .
cdr3_length: 16
j_call: TRBJ2-1
v_call: TRBV30
clone_size: few
cdr3_nt: TGTGCCTGGAGTTTCCTAGCCCCGGGGGATTCTCATGAGCAGTTCTTC
cdr3_aa: CAWSFLAPGDSHEQFF

d_call: .
cdr3_length: 14
j_call: TRBJ2-2
v_call: TRBV6-6
clone_size: .
cdr3_nt: TGTGCCAGCAGGAAAGGGACGAACACCGGGGAGCTGTTTTTT
cdr3_aa: CASRKGTNTGELFF

d_call: .
cdr3_length: 15
j_call: TRBJ2-5
v_call: TRBV20-1
clone_size: many
cdr3_nt: TGCAGTGCTAGAGGATGGGTGGGCCCGCGGGAGACCCAGTACTTC
cdr3_aa: CSARGWVGPRETQYF

d_call: .
cdr3_length: 12
j_call: TRBJ1-6
v_call: TRBV25-1
clone_size: .
cdr3_nt: TGTGCCAGCAGTGATACAACACTTTCCCTCCACTTT
cdr3_aa: CASSDTTLSLHF

d_call: TRBD2
cdr3_length: 15
j_call: TRBJ2-7
v_call: TRBV29-1
clone_size: few
cdr3_nt: TGCAGCGCTACCCCTCTAGCGGGGGATTCCTACGAGCAGTACTTC
cdr3_aa: CSATPLAGDSYEQYF

d_call: .
cdr3_length: 14
j_call: TRBJ2-6
v_call: TRBV30
clone_size: few
cdr3_nt: TGTGCCTGGAGTGCGGGCTCTGGGGCCAACGTCCTGACTTTC
cdr3_aa: CAWSAGSGANVLTF

d_call: .
cdr3_length: 15
j_call: TRBJ1-2
v_call: TRBV7-2
clone_size: .
cdr3_nt: TGTGCCAGCAGCTTAGATGCGGGATTCGGCTATGGCTACACCTTC
cdr3_aa: CASSLDAGFGYGYTF

d_call: .
cdr3_length: 16
j_call: TRBJ2-1
v_call: TRBV7-9
clone_size: many
cdr3_nt: TGTGCCAGCAGCTCCACGGACGGGATACACTACAATGAGCAGTTCTTC
cdr3_aa: CASSSTDGIHYNEQFF

d_call: .
cdr3_length: 17
j_call: TRBJ2-3
v_call: TRBV9
clone_size: few
cdr3_nt: TGTGCCAGCAGCGTAGGCTCCCAGCGGGTGGCGGGGGATACGCAGTATTTT
cdr3_aa: CASSVGSQRVAGDTQYF

d_call: .
cdr3_length: 16
j_call: TRBJ2-1
v_call: TRBV14
clone_size: .
cdr3_nt: TGTGCCAGCAGCCAAGTCCCGGTCAGGGTGAGGAATGAGCAGTTCTTC
cdr3_aa: CASSQVPVRVRNEQFF

d_call: .
cdr3_length: 12
j_call: TRBJ2-5
v_call: TRBV5-1
clone_size: many
cdr3_nt: TGCGCCAGCAGCCTGACTACCCTCCCGGGCCACTTC
cdr3_aa: CASSLTTLPGHF

d_call: TRBD1
cdr3_length: 15
j_call: TRBJ1-1
v_call: TRBV7-8
clone_size: .
cdr3_nt: TGTGCCAGCAGCGAGAGATCGACAGGGGTAATCGGAGCTTTCTTT
cdr3_aa: CASSERSTGVIGAFF

d_call: .
cdr3_length: 19
j_call: TRBJ2-3
v_call: TRBV15
clone_size: .
cdr3_nt: TGTGCCACCAGCAGAGTGCAGTACCCACACGGTGGGCCCACAGATACGCAGTATTTT
cdr3_aa: CATSRVQYPHGGPTDTQYF

d_call: .
cdr3_length: 15
j_call: TRBJ2-4
v_call: TRBV12-5
clone_size: many
cdr3_nt: TGTGCTAGTGGGACCGCGGATCTAGCCAAAAACATTCAGTACTTC
cdr3_aa: CASGTADLAKNIQYF

d_call: TRBD2
cdr3_length: 15
j_call: TRBJ2-2
v_call: TRBV5-5
clone_size: .
cdr3_nt: TGTGCCAGCAGCTGGGGACTAAGGGACGCCGGGGAGCTGTTTTTT
cdr3_aa: CASSWGLRDAGELFF

d_call: TRBD2
cdr3_length: 16
j_call: TRBJ2-7
v_call: TRBV10-3
clone_size: few
cdr3_nt: TGTGCCATCAGAGCTAGCGGGGGGGCGTCAAACTACGAGCAGTACTTC
cdr3_aa: CAIRASGGASNYEQYF

d_call: .
cdr3_length: 12
j_call: TRBJ2-3
v_call: TRBV20-1
clone_size: few
cdr3_nt: TGCAGTGCTACGGCAGAGACAGATACGCAGTATTTT
cdr3_aa: CSATAETDTQYF

d_call: .
cdr3_length: 13
j_call: TRBJ1-6
v_call: TRBV12-3/TRBV12-4
clone_size: .
cdr3_nt: TGTGCCAGCAGCTTAACTGGGAATTCACCCCTCCACTTT
cdr3_aa: CASSLTGNSPLHF

d_call: .
cdr3_length: 15
j_call: TRBJ2-1
v_call: TRBV25-1
clone_size: .
cdr3_nt: TGTGCCAGCAGTGAATTGGTGGAGGGGATGGATGAGCAGTTCTTC
cdr3_aa: CASSELVEGMDEQFF

d_call: .
cdr3_length: 9
j_call: TRBJ1-2
v_call: TRBV29-1
clone_size: few
cdr3_nt: TGCAGCGCCGGCAATGGCTACACCTTC
cdr3_aa: CSAGNGYTF

d_call: TRBD2
cdr3_length: 14
j_call: TRBJ2-7
v_call: TRBV6-5
clone_size: .
cdr3_nt: TGTGCCAGCAGCCCAGCGGGAGATGTCAACGAGCAGTACTTC
cdr3_aa: CASSPAGDVNEQYF

d_call: TRBD1
cdr3_length: 14
j_call: TRBJ2-7
v_call: TRBV15
clone_size: .
cdr3_nt: TGTGCCACCAGCAGATATGACAGGGGCTACGAGCAGTACTTC
cdr3_aa: CATSRYDRGYEQYF

d_call: TRBD2
cdr3_length: 17
j_call: TRBJ2-1
v_call: TRBV6-2/TRBV6-3
clone_size: few
cdr3_nt: TGTGCCAGCAGTCCGTTGCTCGGGCGGGGGGGCATCAATGAGCAGTTCTTC
cdr3_aa: CASSPLLGRGGINEQFF